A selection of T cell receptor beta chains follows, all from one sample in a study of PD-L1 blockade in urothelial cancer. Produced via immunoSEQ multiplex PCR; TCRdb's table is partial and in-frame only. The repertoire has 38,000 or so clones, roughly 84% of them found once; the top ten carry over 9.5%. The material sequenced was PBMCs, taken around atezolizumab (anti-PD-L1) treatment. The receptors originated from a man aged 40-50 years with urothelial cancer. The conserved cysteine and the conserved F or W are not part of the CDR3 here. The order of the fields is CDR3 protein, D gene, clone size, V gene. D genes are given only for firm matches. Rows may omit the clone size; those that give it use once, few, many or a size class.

ASRGETGTLLAF TRBD1 NA TRBV2
ASSSVSGNTIY NA NA TRBV6-5
SVIDSIYGYT NA NA TRBV29-1
ATRDRFNQPQH NA NA TRBV6-5
ASSLEQSQSTIY NA NA TRBV5-5
SVPGIGANYGYT NA NA TRBV29-1
ASRGDRASNQPQH TRBD1 NA TRBV6-1
ASTDGGPYQPQH NA NA TRBV6-1
ASSLFMQGQGRQEKLF TRBD1 NA TRBV27
ASSRDRVETQY TRBD1 NA TRBV5-1
ASSLSPMGGNQPQH NA NA TRBV5-5
ASSGWGGRLGQYGYT NA once TRBV27
ASSESGRGDEQY TRBD2 NA TRBV28
ATSRDRVDYGYT NA NA TRBV15
ASSVGTANTEAF TRBD1 NA TRBV5-1
ASSQGLGRGQF NA NA TRBV14
ASSLGLSPGNEQF NA NA TRBV7-8
ASSWGQEEKLF NA NA TRBV28
SVEDQFEAF NA NA TRBV29-1
ATSRGETRYGYT NA NA TRBV15
SVEVLSGLSGNTIY NA NA TRBV29-1
ASSQRGYTEAF NA NA TRBV4-3
ASSPPGGGSYNEQF NA NA TRBV28
SVDPHQGRTEAF NA NA TRBV29-1
ASRDTGAHYGYT TRBD1 NA TRBV2
ASSLGTGEQY NA NA TRBV5-1
ASSSREIGHGEGEQY TRBD2 NA TRBV7-9
ASSLRTSGTEQF TRBD2 NA TRBV28
ASSEYNMGLGTEQF TRBD2 NA TRBV25-1
ASSLEIAYEQY NA NA TRBV5-5
ASSQEAGIYNEQF TRBD2 NA TRBV4-2
ASSERRDNEKLF NA NA TRBV2
ASSLGAGPSGYT NA NA TRBV7-2
ASSVGFGGASTEAF NA NA TRBV5-1
ASSLNGERNTEAF NA NA TRBV5-1
ASRLLAGGGDTQY TRBD2 NA TRBV2
ASSLSAAHTEAF NA NA TRBV27
ASSQPGKKTYEQY NA NA TRBV14
AWSVPGGISNYGYT TRBD1 NA TRBV30
ASSARRLATKQF NA few TRBV7-8
ASSEELAGGLRQY TRBD2 NA TRBV6-1
SAREGYGYT NA NA TRBV20-1
ASSLGFGTLHLGGAQY TRBD2 NA TRBV5-1
ASSYGDSGTEAF NA few TRBV7-9
ASSTGTRLLRTQY TRBD2 NA TRBV2
ASRPPGQGSDTQY TRBD1 NA TRBV19
ASSLAGYSANEQF NA once TRBV4-3
ASRSLSQSTEAF NA few TRBV10-2
ASSLAGGGTNEKLF NA NA TRBV7-2